Included here is one T cell receptor (beta chain) sequence, with context. The data were taken from a study of blood T cell repertoires in COVID-19. Study-wide background: Specimens from acute and convalescent COVID-19 originated in the United States, Italy and Spain. PBMCs, B-cell-depleted T cells, or T cells were the source of the cDNA or gDNA that made up the material.

V was cut by 6 bases and J by 5 bases, with 9 bases left in between. Germline V gene sequence: CDR1 MNHEY, CDR2 SVGAGI. This CDR3 is 12 amino acids long. Original processing methods: Reference gene primer amplification in the assay estimated nucleated cell counts. Only in-frame clones appear in the TCRdb table, and some are missing; sequencing was by immunoSEQ multiplex PCR. V and J calls plus clone size are reproduced from that table; the DNA served to infer D and trimming. The sample consists of around 300,000 clones, roughly 91% of them appearing once. V gene TRBV6-5 combines with J gene TRBJ2-3, with D perhaps matching TRBD2 (6 bases). The sequenced sample was peripheral blood. The source is a man between 45 and 60 years old with active or convalescent COVID-19. CDR3 nucleotides: TGTGCCAGCAGAGGGACTTTAGATACGCAGTATTTT. It codes for CASRGTLDTQYF.